What follows is one T cell receptor beta chain and its context. V dropped 5 bases and J dropped 5; count of bases not matched to a gene: 10. This CDR3 has 15 residues. CDR1 is SEHNR, CDR2 FQNEAQ, per germline (reference sequence). This sample was taken from a study of blood T cell repertoires in COVID-19. Background on the study: The study drew acute and convalescent COVID-19 samples from the United States, Italy and Spain. The cDNA or gDNA used as material had been derived from T cells, B-cell-depleted T cells, or PBMCs.

Source study methods: Using reference gene primer amplification, nucleated cell counts were estimated. Generated by immunoSEQ multiplex PCR, the TCRdb table keeps only in-frame clones and is missing some. V, J and clone size are those of that table, while D and trimming were read from the DNA. The table records about 86,000 clones, 70% to 85% of them present only once. This chain links TRBV7-9 with TRBJ2-3; 7 bases fit TRBD2. The specimen was peripheral blood. The receptor's source is a man aged 70-80 years with acute or convalescent COVID-19. CDR3: CASSPPGGEGDTQYF. CDR3 sequence (DNA): TGTGCCAGCAGCCCCCCTGGGGGGGAGGGAGATACGCAGTATTTT.